This TCR beta chain was captured in a study of T-cell reconstitution after alpha-beta-depleted transplantation in children (dated by TCRdb to about 2016). For the study in its entirety: T-cell immune reconstitution after TCRalphabeta/CD19-depleted allogeneic hematopoietic cell transplantation in children was quantitatively tracked in the study by means of TCR repertoire profiling. Broader findings and caveats from the paper: Over the following months the frequencies of hyperexpanded clones went down, and after one year T-cell counts and TCRbeta diversity were mostly credited to newly produced T cells. The apparently early recovery of alphabetaT-cell counts about two months after transplant reportedly depended on only several hundred rapidly expanded clones that came from non-depleted graft cells. In some patients, high TCRbeta diversity at day 60 was attributed to recipient T cells and intrathymic progenitors that had survived conditioning.

The library was prepared using PCR. Sequencing instrument: Illumina HiSeq 2500. Molecular barcoding was employed in the preparation of TCR libraries, with unique molecular identifiers being used to normalize TCRbeta repertoire quantification. TCRdb itself trimmed the public reads at Q25 with fastp, ran MiXCR and retained productive beta chains. Every entry covers one CDR3 protein and lists the most common genes and DNA from its rows. The sample contains hundreds of thousands of distinct CDR3 sequences, around 7.5% of them found a single time. Approximately 6.3% of the sample is taken by the ten largest. Interpreted using the paper, the treatment or condition label stands for: allogeneic hematopoietic cell transplantation with graft depleted of TCRalphabeta T cells and CD19 B cells. The transplant recipients were children given TCRalphabeta/CD19-depleted allogeneic hematopoietic cell grafts. This clonotype was recorded at least ten times. Its antigen is currently not known. Per-nucleotide qualities are absent, and no much larger clonotype sits a single base away.

Sequences were derived from PBMCs, mostly from graft donor cells, sampled 180 days after TCRalphabeta/CD19-depleted stem cell transplant. This clonotype was sampled from a male patient younger than 18 who had a stem cell transplant for acute lymphoblastic leukemia, so the T cells may come from the graft donor.

The CDR3 region: CSARGRVKETQYF. DNA sequence: TGCAGTGCTAGGGGCAGGGTAAAGGAGACCCAGTACTTC. The rearrangement joined TRBV20-1 to TRBJ2-5; TRBD1 might be the D gene, on 5 matching bases. At the junction V is shortened by 3 bases and J by 5 bases, with 13 bases in between. Spanning cysteine to phenylalanine, the CDR3 consists of 13 amino acids. Only CDR3 DNA remains: 39 bases, in frame from the first base. For CDR1 and CDR2, the germline V gene (reference sequence) lists DFQATT and SNEGSKA.